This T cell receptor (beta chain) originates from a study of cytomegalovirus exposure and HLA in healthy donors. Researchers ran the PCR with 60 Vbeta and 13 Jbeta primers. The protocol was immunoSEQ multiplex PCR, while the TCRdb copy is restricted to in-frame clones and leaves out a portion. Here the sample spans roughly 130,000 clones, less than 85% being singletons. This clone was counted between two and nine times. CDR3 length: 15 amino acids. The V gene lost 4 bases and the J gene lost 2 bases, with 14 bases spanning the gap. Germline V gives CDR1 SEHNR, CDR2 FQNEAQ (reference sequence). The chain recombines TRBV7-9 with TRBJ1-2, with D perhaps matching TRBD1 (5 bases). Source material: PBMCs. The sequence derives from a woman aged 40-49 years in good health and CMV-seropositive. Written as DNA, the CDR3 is TGTGCCAGCAGCTCCCCGTCGGGGGAGAACTATGGCTACACCTTC. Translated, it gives CASSSPSGENYGYTF.